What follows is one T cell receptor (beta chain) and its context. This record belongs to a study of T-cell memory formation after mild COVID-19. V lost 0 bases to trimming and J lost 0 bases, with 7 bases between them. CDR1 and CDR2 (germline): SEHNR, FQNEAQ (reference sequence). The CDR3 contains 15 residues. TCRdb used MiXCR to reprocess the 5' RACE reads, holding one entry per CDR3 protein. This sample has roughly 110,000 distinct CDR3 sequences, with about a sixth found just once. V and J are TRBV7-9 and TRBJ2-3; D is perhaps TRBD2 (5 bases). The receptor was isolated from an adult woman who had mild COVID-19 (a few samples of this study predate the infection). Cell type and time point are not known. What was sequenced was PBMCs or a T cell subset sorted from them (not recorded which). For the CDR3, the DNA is TGTGCCAGCAGCTTAGCTCGCGGGAGCACAGATACGCAGTATTTT. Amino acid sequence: CASSLARGSTDTQYF.